A selection of T cell receptor beta chains follows, all from one sample in a study of CD8 T cells in Susac syndrome. TCRdb recomputed calls from the immunoSEQ multiplex PCR reads with MiXCR, one row per CDR3 protein. Of just under 95,000 distinct CDR3 sequences listed, over 90% are singletons. What was sequenced was CD4+ T cells from PBMCs. Source of these receptors: a human donor with Susac syndrome. Each CDR3 is given with its conserved first and last residue. The D gene is left open where the match is weak. Clone size is given for some rows only: seen once, a few or many times, or a class if the clone is expanded.

v_call: TRBV29-1; clone_size: .; cdr3_length: 11; j_call: TRBJ1-1; d_call: .; cdr3_nt: TGCAGCGTCTATGTCACAGGGGAAGCTTTCTTT; cdr3_aa: CSVYVTGEAFF
v_call: TRBV29-1; clone_size: .; cdr3_length: 12; j_call: TRBJ2-7; d_call: .; cdr3_nt: TGCAGCGTTGTTGCAGCAACCTACGAGCAGTACTTC; cdr3_aa: CSVVAATYEQYF
v_call: TRBV5-1; clone_size: .; cdr3_length: 14; j_call: TRBJ1-2; d_call: TRBD1; cdr3_nt: TGCGCCAGCAGCCTGGACAGGGATACATATGGCTACACCTTC; cdr3_aa: CASSLDRDTYGYTF
v_call: TRBV29-1; clone_size: .; cdr3_length: 12; j_call: TRBJ1-2; d_call: .; cdr3_nt: TGCAGCGTTGATCCACCCGGGGGCGGCTACACCTTC; cdr3_aa: CSVDPPGGGYTF
v_call: TRBV12-3/TRBV12-4; clone_size: .; cdr3_length: 12; j_call: TRBJ2-7; d_call: TRBD1; cdr3_nt: TGTGCCAGCACAGGGGGAGTCTACGAGCAGTACTTC; cdr3_aa: CASTGGVYEQYF
v_call: TRBV19; clone_size: .; cdr3_length: 12; j_call: TRBJ2-3; d_call: .; cdr3_nt: TGTGCCAGCAGGGTGAGTGGAGATACGCAGTATTTT; cdr3_aa: CASRVSGDTQYF
v_call: TRBV7-9; clone_size: .; cdr3_length: 14; j_call: TRBJ2-5; d_call: .; cdr3_nt: TGTGCCAGCAGCTTAGACGGGGACTCCCCAACCCAGTACTTC; cdr3_aa: CASSLDGDSPTQYF
v_call: TRBV30; clone_size: .; cdr3_length: 18; j_call: TRBJ1-4; d_call: .; cdr3_nt: TGTGCCTGGAGGTTGGGGACGGACATTCTTGCTACTAATGAAAAACTGTTTTTT; cdr3_aa: CAWRLGTDILATNEKLFF
v_call: TRBV6-1; clone_size: few; cdr3_length: 13; j_call: TRBJ2-5; d_call: .; cdr3_nt: TGTGCCAGCAGTGAAGGGGTTTACGAGACCCAGTACTTC; cdr3_aa: CASSEGVYETQYF
v_call: TRBV4-2; clone_size: .; cdr3_length: 16; j_call: TRBJ2-7; d_call: .; cdr3_nt: TGTGCCAGCAGCCAAGACTCGGACAGGGAGGGCTACGAGCAGTACTTC; cdr3_aa: CASSQDSDREGYEQYF
v_call: TRBV2; clone_size: .; cdr3_length: 13; j_call: TRBJ1-2; d_call: .; cdr3_nt: TGTGCCAGCAGTGAAGCAGTCCTAAATGGCTACACCTTC; cdr3_aa: CASSEAVLNGYTF
v_call: TRBV28; clone_size: .; cdr3_length: 14; j_call: TRBJ2-7; d_call: .; cdr3_nt: TGTGCCAGCACCCATGGGACTCCAGCCTACGAGCAGTACTTC; cdr3_aa: CASTHGTPAYEQYF
v_call: TRBV19; clone_size: .; cdr3_length: 17; j_call: TRBJ1-5; d_call: .; cdr3_nt: TGTGCCAGTAGACTCGACCATGGGACTGCTAGCAAACAGCCCCAGCATTTT; cdr3_aa: CASRLDHGTASKQPQHF
v_call: TRBV4-3; clone_size: .; cdr3_length: 14; j_call: TRBJ1-2; d_call: .; cdr3_nt: TGCGCCAGCAGCCAAGACAGGGGTCACTATGGCTACACCTTC; cdr3_aa: CASSQDRGHYGYTF
v_call: TRBV7-8; clone_size: .; cdr3_length: 14; j_call: TRBJ1-1; d_call: .; cdr3_nt: TGTGCCAGCAGCTTATCAGAAATGGGGACTGAAGCTTTCTTT; cdr3_aa: CASSLSEMGTEAFF
v_call: TRBV6-4; clone_size: .; cdr3_length: 15; j_call: TRBJ2-5; d_call: TRBD2; cdr3_nt: TGTGCCAGCAGTGGACTTAGCGGGGTTGAAGTGACCCAGTACTTC; cdr3_aa: CASSGLSGVEVTQYF
v_call: TRBV19; clone_size: .; cdr3_length: 14; j_call: TRBJ1-2; d_call: .; cdr3_nt: TGTGCCAGTAGTATCGGCAGAACTAACTATGGCTACACCTTC; cdr3_aa: CASSIGRTNYGYTF
v_call: TRBV2; clone_size: .; cdr3_length: 13; j_call: TRBJ1-1; d_call: TRBD1; cdr3_nt: TGTGCCAGCAGTTCCACAGGGGGCACTGAAGCTTTCTTT; cdr3_aa: CASSSTGGTEAFF
v_call: TRBV12-3/TRBV12-4; clone_size: .; cdr3_length: 11; j_call: TRBJ2-5; d_call: .; cdr3_nt: TGTGCCAGCAGCTTAAAAGAGACCCAGTACTTC; cdr3_aa: CASSLKETQYF
v_call: TRBV30; clone_size: .; cdr3_length: 16; j_call: TRBJ1-1; d_call: .; cdr3_nt: TGTGCCTGGAGTGTATCCTGGAGGGGACCGAACACTGAAGCTTTCTTT; cdr3_aa: CAWSVSWRGPNTEAFF
v_call: TRBV15; clone_size: .; cdr3_length: 15; j_call: TRBJ2-4; d_call: .; cdr3_nt: TGTGCCACCAGCAGATTCGGGACGGAAAAAAACATTCAGTACTTC; cdr3_aa: CATSRFGTEKNIQYF
v_call: TRBV6-5; clone_size: .; cdr3_length: 14; j_call: TRBJ1-2; d_call: .; cdr3_nt: TGTGCCAGCAGTCGAGAAACAGGGTTCTATGGCTACACCTTC; cdr3_aa: CASSRETGFYGYTF
v_call: TRBV27; clone_size: .; cdr3_length: 15; j_call: TRBJ1-2; d_call: .; cdr3_nt: TGTGCCAGCAGTTTAGGGGCCCTACCTACTATGGATTACACCTTC; cdr3_aa: CASSLGALPTMDYTF
v_call: TRBV20-1; clone_size: .; cdr3_length: 15; j_call: TRBJ1-6; d_call: .; cdr3_nt: TGCAGTGCTAGCCCTCAGGATACGTCGAATTCACCCCTCCACTTT; cdr3_aa: CSASPQDTSNSPLHF
v_call: TRBV7-2; clone_size: .; cdr3_length: 14; j_call: TRBJ2-3; d_call: .; cdr3_nt: TGTGCCAGCAGCTTTGAGGGACTCTCAGATACGCAGTATTTT; cdr3_aa: CASSFEGLSDTQYF
v_call: TRBV25-1; clone_size: .; cdr3_length: 12; j_call: TRBJ2-1; d_call: .; cdr3_nt: TGTGCCAGCAGTCAACAGCACAATGAGCAGTTCTTC; cdr3_aa: CASSQQHNEQFF